This T cell receptor beta chain is from a study of CD8 T cells in Susac syndrome. General observations from the study: The number of individuals included in the study's TCR sequencing and HLA analysis was acknowledged as relatively small.

The V end lost 3 bases, the J end lost 4 bases, and 18 bases lay between the germline ends. The CDR3 runs 15 residues. Germline V gene data show CDR1 as SQVTM and CDR2 as ANQGSEA. Only one count was recorded for this clonotype. Its antigen is currently unknown. An input of about 0.45 to 1 ug of RNA was subjected to reverse transcription using random hexamers. TCR beta CDR3 was amplified by immunoSEQ covering 54 Vbeta and 13 Jbeta. MiXCR, run by TCRdb on the immunoSEQ multiplex PCR reads, gives a single entry per CDR3 protein. The sample lists about 130,000 distinct CDR3 sequences; roughly 96% were seen once.

The receptor was derived from a human donor in good health. Sequenced sample: CD4+ T cells from PBMCs. The genes are TRBV29-1 and TRBJ2-5, with D maybe TRBD1 (6 bases). The CDR3 DNA follows: TGCAGCGTTGAGAAAGGGTACAGGGCTGGAGAGACCCAGTACTTC. It yields the protein CSVEKGYRAGETQYF.